The next 28 T cell receptor beta chains were all read from a single sample in a study of blood T cell repertoires in COVID-19. Repertoires were generated with immunoSEQ multiplex PCR, while TCRdb's copy carries only in-frame clones and drops some. This table has about 190,000 clones, around three quarters appearing once. Sequencing was done on a sample of PBMCs or T cells enriched from blood (not recorded which). Receptors were obtained from a woman aged 45-65 years with acute COVID-19.

In DNA, the CDR3 is TGTGCCAGCAGCCCAAGGACAGGGGGCACCGGGGAGCTGTTTTTT. It is translated as CASSPRTGGTGELFF. The genes are TRBV9 and TRBJ2-2; 10 bases map to TRBD1. This CDR3 contains 15 residues. Looked up from germline, CDR1 is SGDLS and CDR2 is YYNGEE. The V segment lost 4 bases and the J segment 4 bases; nucleotides outside the gene matches: 4.

This clone was seen a few times. The CDR3 region is CASSLAPRDLQETQYF. The CDR3 DNA sequence: TGCGCCAGCAGCTTGGCACCCCGGGACTTACAAGAGACCCAGTACTTC. The rearrangement uses TRBV5-1 and TRBJ2-5, with D possibly matching TRBD2 (6 bases). V was clipped by 0 bases and J by 2 bases, with 14 bases between them. The CDR3 length is 16 residues. Germline V gives CDR1 SGHRS, CDR2 YFSETQ.

The rearrangement links TRBV28 to TRBJ1-4; 9 bases agree with TRBD1. Germline V gives CDR1 MDHEN, CDR2 SYDVKM. The CDR3 contains 15 residues. V trimming: 2 bases; J trimming: 5 bases; junction bases outside the gene matches: 3. The CDR3 DNA reads as TGTGCCAGCAGTTTAGGGACAGGGCTCAATGAAAAACTGTTTTTT. Protein sequence: CASSLGTGLNEKLFF.

The V and J genes are TRBV30 and TRBJ1-2; D not resolved. V was trimmed by 0 bases and J by 7 bases, leaving 12 bases between them. The CDR3 totals 13 residues. Germline V gives CDR1 GTSNPN, CDR2 SVGIG (reference sequence). CDR3 coding DNA: TGTGCCTGGAGTGTAATGGGTCGGGGTGGCTACACCTTC. This codes for CAWSVMGRGGYTF. Variable domain in full (rest from reference TRBV30 and TRBJ1-2): SQTIHQWPATLVQPVGSPLSLECTVEGTSNPNLYWYRQAAGRGLQLLFYSVGIGQISSEVPQNLSASRPQDRQFILSSKKLLLSDSGFYLCAWSVMGRGGYTFGSGTRLTVV.

This clone was seen only a few times. This chain connects TRBV7-9 to TRBJ2-3; no definite D call. V lost 5 bases, J lost 4 bases, and 13 bases lay in between. The V gene's germline CDR1 is SEHNR and CDR2 FQNEAQ (reference sequence). This CDR3 spans 14 amino acids. The CDR3 loop is CASSPPAASDTQYF. In nucleotides, the CDR3 is TGTGCCAGCAGCCCCCCAGCAGCGTCAGATACGCAGTATTTT.

The V and J genes are TRBV4-3 and TRBJ2-2; TRBD2 agrees at 7 bases. The CDR3 loop spans 14 amino acids. Germline V CDR1 and CDR2: LGHNA, YSLEER. Trimming cost V 5 bases and J 6 bases; bases outside gene matches: 6. CDR3 bases: TGCGCCAGCAGCGACGAAGGACTAGCCGGGGAGCTGTTTTTT. As protein: CASSDEGLAGELFF.

CDR3 sequence (DNA): TGTGCCAGTAGTTGGGACAGGGGGACTGAAAAACTGTTTTTT. Residues: CASSWDRGTEKLFF. V usage is TRBV19 and J usage is TRBJ1-4, with 11 bases fitting TRBD1. The CDR3 is made up of 14 amino acids. J lost 7 bases, V lost 5 bases, and 3 bases had no gene match. Germline V gene data show CDR1 as LNHDA and CDR2 as SQIVND (reference sequence).

For this clone: Other DNA sequences within the sample encode an identical CDR3. The rearrangement uses TRBV3-1 (or the pseudogene TRBV3-2) and TRBJ2-1; 9 bases are a match to TRBD1. Germline V gene lookup returns CDR1 LGHDT and CDR2 YNNKEL (reference sequence). J was trimmed by 0 bases and V by 3 bases; bases with no gene match: 0. The CDR3 runs to 15 residues. The CDR3 protein is CASSQGQGSYNEQFF. The CDR3 coding sequence is TGTGCCAGCAGCCAGGGACAGGGCTCCTACAATGAGCAGTTCTTC.

The chain recombines TRBV7-2 with TRBJ2-2; D is perhaps TRBD2 (6 bases). CDR3 length equals 15 residues. The germline V gene has CDR1 SGHTA and CDR2 FQGNSA. Trimming stripped 5 bases from V and 11 bases from J, with 21 bases between. The CDR3 region is CASSPYYQGAGELFF. CDR3 nucleotides: TGTGCCAGCAGCCCTTACTATCAGGGCGCGGGAGAGCTGTTTTTT.

The genes are TRBV6-5 and TRBJ1-3; D is possibly TRBD1 (6 bases). This CDR3 is built from 13 residues. V lost 8 bases and J lost 4, with 12 bases in between. CDR1 MNHEY and CDR2 SVGAGI come from the germline V gene. The CDR3 sequence is CASGYREGNTIYF. The CDR3 DNA is TGTGCCAGCGGGTACAGGGAAGGAAACACCATATATTTT.

The chain joins TRBV6-2 or TRBV6-3 to TRBJ2-4; D gene uncertain. The germline V gene has CDR1 MNHEY and CDR2 SVGEGT. The V end lost 6 bases, the J end lost 0 bases, and 21 bases lay between the germline ends. The CDR3 is 18 residues long. CDR3 residues: CASSPVRADSLAKNIQYF. DNA of the CDR3: TGTGCCAGCAGCCCCGTTCGTGCAGATTCCTTAGCCAAAAACATTCAGTACTTC.

This chain uses TRBV6-4 with TRBJ1-2, with D possibly matching TRBD1 (5 bases). Trimming removed 4 bases at V and 2 bases at J, with 11 bases between. Germline lookup yields CDR1 MRHNA and CDR2 SNTAGT. This CDR3 has 14 residues. CDR3 DNA: TGTGCCAGCAGTGCCCGCGGGGGGAACTATGGCTACACCTTC. It is translated as CASSARGGNYGYTF.

The chain employs TRBV11-2 and TRBJ1-1; no clear D. The CDR3 is 13 amino acids. V dropped 5 bases and J dropped 1 base, with 8 bases sitting between them. Germline V gene sequence: CDR1 SGHAT, CDR2 FQNNGV. The CDR3 sequence is CASSPWPNTEAFF. The CDR3 bases are TGTGCCAGCAGCCCTTGGCCGAACACTGAAGCTTTCTTT.

This clone was detected a few times. The gene calls are TRBV28 and TRBJ1-2, with 7 bases matching TRBD1. The CDR3 consists of 14 residues. Germline trimming cut 6 bases from V and 4 bases from J; bases unmatched to any gene: 8. Germline CDR1 and CDR2: MDHEN and SYDVKM. This chain's CDR3 is CASRGRGRGYGYTF. The CDR3 nucleotides read TGTGCCAGCAGGGGAAGGGGGCGTGGCTATGGCTACACCTTC.

This clone was seen more than once but under ten times. This sample includes further DNA sequences coding for the same CDR3. The genes are TRBV7-9 and TRBJ1-1; D might be TRBD1 (6 bases). The CDR3 has 13 residues. V lost 1 base and J lost 5, with 8 bases in between. Germline CDR1 reads SEHNR; CDR2 reads FQNEAQ (reference sequence). This CDR3 reads CASSLDRGTEAFF. Written as DNA, the CDR3 is TGTGCCAGCAGCTTAGATAGGGGGACTGAAGCTTTCTTT. Together with reference TRBV7-9 and TRBJ1-1, the CDR3 gives the full variable domain: DTGVSQNPRHKITKRGQNVTFRCDPISEHNRLYWYRQTLGQGPEFLTYFQNEAQLEKSRLLSDRFSAERPKGSFSTLEIQRTEQGDSAMYLCASSLDRGTEAFFGQGTRLTVV.

This clone has more than one count but fewer than ten. This chain links TRBV3-1 (or the pseudogene TRBV3-2) with TRBJ2-7; D gene ambiguous. CDR1 is LGHDT and CDR2 is YNNKEL in the germline V gene (reference sequence). V was shortened by 1 base and J by 6 bases, with 7 bases between the two germline ends. CDR3 length: 12 amino acids. The CDR3 is CASSQGDREQYV. CDR3 bases: TGTGCCAGCAGCCAAGGAGATCGCGAGCAGTACGTC.

CDR3 sequence: CASNGQGARTNYGYTF. In DNA, the CDR3 is TGTGCCAGCAACGGACAGGGGGCAAGAACTAACTATGGCTACACCTTC. This sequence joins TRBV2 and TRBJ1-2, with 11 nucleotides matching TRBD1. CDR1 and CDR2 from the germline V gene are SNHLY and FYNNEI. V trimming: 7 bases; J trimming: 0 bases; junction bases outside the gene matches: 7. The length of the CDR3 is 16 residues. Based on the CDR3 plus reference TRBV2 and TRBJ1-2, the full variable domain is EPEVTQTPSHQVTQMGQEVILRCVPISNHLYFYWYRQILGQKVEFLVSFYNNEISEKSEIFDDQFSVERPDGSNFTLKIRSTKLEDSAMYFCASNGQGARTNYGYTFGSGTRLTVV.

The genes are TRBV5-1 and TRBJ1-5; the match to TRBD1 covers 8 bases. CDR1 SGHRS and CDR2 YFSETQ come from the germline V gene. The CDR3 has 16 residues. V was clipped by 0 bases and J by 6 bases; unmatched bases: 8. The CDR3 bases are TGCGCCAGCAGCTTGGGGATCGGACAGGGTGTTCAGCCCCAGCATTTT. Amino acid sequence: CASSLGIGQGVQPQHF.

The genes are TRBV5-5 and TRBJ2-1; TRBD2 matches 11 bases. Germline assignment: CDR1 SGHKS and CDR2 YYEKEE (reference sequence). Unmatched junction bases numbered 9, after V lost 3 bases and J lost 4 bases. This CDR3 contains 17 residues. The CDR3 protein is CASSSGALAGVYNEQFF. The CDR3 DNA reads as TGTGCCAGCAGCTCGGGAGCACTAGCGGGGGTATACAATGAGCAGTTCTTC.

This clone was seen more than once but under ten times. The chain joins TRBV30 to TRBJ1-2; D possibly corresponds to TRBD1 (6 bases). The CDR3 totals 15 residues. Per the germline V gene, CDR1 is GTSNPN and CDR2 is SVGIG (reference sequence). With 2 bases removed from V and 1 base from J, the gap between germline ends came to 14 bases. In nucleotides, the CDR3 is TGTGCCTGGAGTCGGGAGGGGGGGGTTAACTATGGCTACACCTTC. Its translation is CAWSREGGVNYGYTF.

CDR3 nucleotides: TGTGCCAGCGACGGCGGTAATGAAAAACTGTTTTTT. This encodes CASDGGNEKLFF. The chain recombines TRBV2 with TRBJ1-4, with D hard to call. The CDR3 sequence is 12 residues long. Germline CDR1 reads SNHLY; CDR2 reads FYNNEI. Trimming shortened V by 8 bases and J by 4 bases, and 8 bases separated the two germline ends.

This clone was observed a few times. The rearrangement links TRBV10-1 to TRBJ2-3; D is undetermined. The germline V gene has CDR1 WNHNN and CDR2 SYGVQD (reference sequence). Trimming shortened V by 5 bases and J by 4 bases, and 7 bases separated the two germline ends. This CDR3 comprises 12 residues. The CDR3 sequence is CASSTNPDTQYF. CDR3 DNA sequence: TGCGCCAGCAGTACAAACCCAGATACGCAGTATTTT.

The genes are TRBV6-5 and TRBJ1-5; D gene uncertain. Germline V gene data show CDR1 as MNHEY and CDR2 as SVGAGI. Trimming removed 2 bases at V and 6 bases at J, with 8 bases between. The CDR3 consists of 13 residues. The CDR3 reads CASSYGGSQPQHF. The CDR3 bases are TGTGCCAGCAGTTACGGAGGGTCTCAGCCCCAGCATTTT.

The chain employs TRBV12-5 and TRBJ1-2; weak D call: TRBD1 (5 bases). This CDR3 region has 15 residues. The germline gives CDR1 LGHNT, CDR2 FRNRAP. Trimming left V 5 bases short and J 4 bases short, with 17 bases between. Written as DNA, the CDR3 is TGTGCTAGTGGTCCGGTTGGGGTAGGGGCCTATGGCTACACCTTC. Translating it yields CASGPVGVGAYGYTF.

In this sample, this clone turned up a few times. The chain employs TRBV27 and TRBJ2-1; D might be TRBD2 (6 bases). In germline, CDR1 is MNHEY, CDR2 SMNVEV (reference sequence). V dropped 5 bases and J dropped 8 bases, with 16 bases sitting between them. The CDR3 length is 14 residues. The CDR3 DNA is TGTGCCAGCAGTCCCCGGGACGGAGGGGATGAGCAGTTCTTC. Translation gives CASSPRDGGDEQFF.

The chain employs TRBV6-5 and TRBJ2-5; possible D gene TRBD1, 6 bases. The V and J ends lost 6 bases and 7 bases respectively, with 18 bases between them. Germline V CDR1 and CDR2: MNHEY, SVGAGI. This CDR3 region has 14 residues. CDR3 sequence reads: CASRMQGLSGTQYF. In nucleotides, the CDR3 is TGTGCCAGCAGGATGCAGGGGCTTTCTGGGACCCAGTACTTC.

This clone showed up many times. V is TRBV7-9 and J is TRBJ2-3; 9 positions agree with TRBD1. The CDR3 totals 15 residues. Trimming cost V 5 bases and J 4 bases; bases outside gene matches: 7. The germline CDR1 and CDR2 sequences are SEHNR and FQNEAQ (reference sequence). DNA for the CDR3: TGTGCCAGCAGCCCCCGTGGGACAGGGTCAGATACGCAGTATTTT. Its protein product is CASSPRGTGSDTQYF.

The gene calls are TRBV19 and TRBJ2-7; 9 bases align to TRBD1. CDR3 length: 14 residues. With V trimmed by 5 bases and J by 5 bases, 7 bases remained unmatched. The germline V gene encodes CDR1 LNHDA and CDR2 SQIVND (reference sequence). In DNA form, the CDR3 reads TGTGCCAGTAGTCCGAGACAGGGGGTGGACGAGCAGTACGTC. This codes for CASSPRQGVDEQYV.